This T cell receptor (beta chain) was identified during a study of T cell repertoires in cytomegalovirus infection. The overall study: In public TCR beta signatures, there were indications of both CMV infection and matching HLA type.

This clonotype appeared a few times. The antigen is undetermined. V lost 8 bases, J lost 8 bases, and 16 bases lay in between. CDR1 is SNHLY, CDR2 FYNNEI, per germline. The CDR3 is 13 residues long. TCRdb processed the reads anew with MiXCR; each CDR3 protein has one entry. The sample has about 740,000 distinct CDR3 sequences, around a third seen once; the top ten hold approximately 18%. Whole-study results and caveats: HLA-C-restricted CMV-specific TCR beta clonotypes prevailed in the ex vivo response.

The receptor's source is a human donor in good health (CMV status not recorded). Some clones in this sample may be carry-over from other donors' samples. The chain is built from TRBV2 and TRBJ2-1, with D maybe TRBD1 (5 bases). The sequencing here drew on cultured PBMCs, taken from culture after CMV antigen stimulation. The CDR3 region is CASSTGAGDEQFF. As DNA, the CDR3 is TGTGCCAGCTCCACAGGAGCTGGTGATGAGCAGTTCTTC.